A selection of T cell receptor beta chains follows, all from one sample in a study of blood T cell repertoires in COVID-19. Sequenced by immunoSEQ multiplex PCR; TCRdb stores in-frame clones only, minus some. The data contain approximately 190,000 clones, about 88% of them seen just once; the ten biggest clones take up around 14%. Sequenced input: peripheral blood. These receptors were taken from a man aged 25 to 40 with active or convalescent COVID-19. Each CDR3 is given with its conserved first and last residue. The D gene is left open where the match is weak. Clone size appears in some rows only: once, few, many, or a class for an expanded clone.

.	.	TRBV12-3/TRBV12-4	13	TRBJ1-2	CASSLGHRYGYTF	TGTGCCAGCAGTTTAGGACACCGCTATGGCTACACCTTC
.	.	TRBV29-1	14	TRBJ1-1	CSVWVTGVITEAFF	TGCAGCGTTTGGGTTACCGGGGTTATCACTGAAGCTTTCTTT
.	.	TRBV25-1	13	TRBJ1-1	CASRATVYTEAFF	TGTGCCAGCAGGGCGACAGTTTACACTGAAGCTTTCTTT
once	.	TRBV2	12	TRBJ1-4	CASLAANEKLFF	TGTGCCAGCTTGGCAGCTAATGAAAAACTGTTTTTT
.	TRBD1	TRBV10-3	16	TRBJ2-1	CAISTRGQVTYNEQFF	TGTGCCATCAGCACTCGGGGACAGGTAACGTACAATGAGCAGTTCTTC
.	TRBD1	TRBV5-1	15	TRBJ2-1	CASSLAQGAVDEQFF	TGCGCCAGCAGCTTGGCGCAGGGGGCGGTCGATGAGCAGTTCTTC
.	.	TRBV7-9	17	TRBJ2-2	CASSLDSGLPNTGELFF	TGTGCCAGCAGCTTAGACTCGGGACTTCCGAACACCGGGGAGCTGTTTTTT
.	.	TRBV11-3	11	TRBJ2-1	CASSLTTEQFF	TGTGCCAGCAGCTTGACAACTGAGCAGTTCTTC
.	TRBD1	TRBV5-4	12	TRBJ1-2	CASSAQGDGYTF	TGTGCCAGCAGCGCACAGGGGGATGGCTACACCTTC
.	.	TRBV6-5	15	TRBJ1-5	CASTYRPAWIQPQHF	TGTGCCAGCACCTACAGACCGGCCTGGATTCAGCCCCAGCATTTT
.	.	TRBV28	22	TRBJ2-6	CASSTVKEGGRVLFSGANVLTF	TGTGCCAGCAGTACCGTCAAGGAGGGGGGGCGAGTCTTATTCTCTGGGGCCAACGTCCTGACTTTC
.	TRBD2	TRBV27	16	TRBJ2-6	CASTPGLAGGANVLTF	TGTGCCAGCACCCCGGGACTAGCAGGTGGGGCCAACGTCCTGACTTTC
.	TRBD1	TRBV10-3	12	TRBJ1-2	CAISRDSGGYTF	TGTGCCATCAGTCGGGACAGCGGCGGCTACACCTTC
.	.	TRBV7-9	14	TRBJ2-3	CASSLDRSTDTQYF	TGTGCCAGCAGCTTAGACAGGAGCACAGATACGCAGTATTTT
few	.	TRBV30	13	TRBJ1-4	CAWSYPPDEKLFF	TGTGCCTGGAGTTATCCCCCGGATGAAAAACTGTTTTTT
.	.	TRBV7-2	14	TRBJ1-1	CARVAGSMNTEAFF	TGTGCCAGGGTAGCGGGTTCGATGAACACTGAAGCTTTCTTT
.	.	TRBV11-2	16	TRBJ1-1	CASSRLREPLNTEAFF	TGTGCCAGCAGTCGTCTCCGGGAACCTCTGAACACTGAAGCTTTCTTT
.	TRBD1	TRBV9	15	TRBJ1-4	CASSSGQGENEKLFF	TGTGCCAGCAGCTCCGGACAGGGAGAAAATGAAAAACTGTTTTTT
.	.	TRBV21-1	14	TRBJ1-2	CASSKVKLHYGYTF	TGTGCCAGCAGCAAGGTCAAACTCCACTATGGCTACACCTTC
.	.	TRBV19	14	TRBJ1-2	CASSISVRVPGYTF	TGTGCCAGTAGTATATCCGTGAGGGTTCCGGGCTACACCTTC
.	TRBD1	TRBV7-3	17	TRBJ2-5	CASSLRLPGQGEETQYF	TGTGCCAGCAGCCTGCGCCTCCCGGGACAGGGCGAAGAGACCCAGTACTTC
.	.	TRBV30	12	TRBJ1-6	CAWSFQGSPLHF	TGTGCCTGGAGTTTCCAGGGGTCACCCCTCCACTTT
.	TRBD1	TRBV5-5	14	TRBJ1-2	CASSLGTAYYGYTF	TGTGCCAGCAGCCTCGGGACAGCCTACTATGGCTACACCTTC
.	.	TRBV19	16	TRBJ1-3	CASSTSRDIRGNTIYF	TGTGCCAGTAGTACATCCCGGGACATTCGTGGAAACACCATATATTTT
.	TRBD1	TRBV4-1	15	TRBJ1-2	CASRPPGQGMGGYTF	TGCGCCAGCCGACCGCCGGGACAGGGTATGGGAGGCTACACCTTC
.	TRBD1	TRBV28	14	TRBJ2-3	CASSSGTGADTQYF	TGTGCCAGCAGTTCCGGGACAGGGGCAGATACGCAGTATTTT
.	.	TRBV24-1	12	TRBJ2-3	CATSDFADTQYF	TGTGCCACCAGTGATTTCGCAGATACGCAGTATTTT
few	.	TRBV30	12	TRBJ1-3	CAWSSGGNTIYF	TGTGCCTGGAGTTCAGGGGGAAACACCATATATTTT
.	TRBD1	TRBV7-9	15	TRBJ2-7	CASSSGQGWRYEQYF	TGTGCCAGCAGCTCCGGACAGGGTTGGAGATACGAGCAGTACTTC
few	TRBD1	TRBV24-1	15	TRBJ1-5	CATSDSTGANQPQHF	TGTGCCACCAGTGACAGTACAGGGGCGAATCAGCCCCAGCATTTT
.	TRBD1	TRBV9	14	TRBJ1-2	CASSVEGTGRGYTF	TGTGCCAGCAGCGTAGAGGGGACAGGGAGAGGCTACACCTTC
few	.	TRBV14	18	TRBJ1-2	CASSQEGEGPRWYYGYTF	TGTGCCAGCAGCCAAGAGGGAGAAGGACCTCGGTGGTACTATGGCTACACCTTC
.	TRBD1	TRBV6-6	11	TRBJ1-2	CASTGGYGYTF	TGTGCCAGCACAGGGGGCTATGGCTACACCTTC
.	TRBD2	TRBV4-3	19	TRBJ2-4	CASSQDIRWGLAGVNIQYF	TGCGCCAGCAGCCAAGATATCAGATGGGGACTAGCGGGAGTGAACATTCAGTACTTC
.	TRBD2	TRBV27	20	TRBJ2-2	CASSSPKGGSGGATTGELFF	TGTGCCAGCAGTTCCCCCAAGGGGGGTAGCGGGGGGGCCACCACCGGGGAGCTGTTTTTT
.	TRBD1	TRBV2	14	TRBJ1-2	CASKVEGAISGYTF	TGTGCCAGCAAGGTTGAGGGGGCGATCTCTGGCTACACCTTC
.	.	TRBV27	14	TRBJ2-6	CASTQGFGANVLTF	TGTGCCAGCACCCAGGGATTTGGGGCCAACGTCCTGACTTTC
.	.	TRBV4-1	17	TRBJ1-1	CASSQETKTAMNTEAFF	TGCGCCAGCAGCCAAGAAACTAAGACGGCGATGAACACTGAAGCTTTCTTT
.	TRBD1	TRBV3-1/TRBV3-2	13	TRBJ1-2	CASSRSGGGGYTF	TGTGCCAGCAGCCGCTCAGGGGGCGGTGGCTACACCTTC
.	TRBD1	TRBV5-5	15	TRBJ1-3	CASSSDRLSGNTIYF	TGTGCCAGCAGCTCGGACAGGCTCTCTGGAAACACCATATATTTT
once	.	TRBV6-5	14	TRBJ2-4	CASRTAGAKNIQYF	TGTGCCAGCAGGACAGCGGGAGCCAAAAACATTCAGTACTTC
few	.	TRBV10-2	13	TRBJ1-5	CASGGQPNQPQHF	TGCGCCAGCGGCGGACAGCCCAATCAGCCCCAGCATTTT
few	TRBD1	TRBV29-1	13	TRBJ2-5	CSVDQGVQETQYF	TGCAGCGTTGACCAGGGGGTCCAAGAGACCCAGTACTTC
.	TRBD2	TRBV5-6	16	TRBJ2-1	CASSLRAGGTNNEQFF	TGTGCCAGCAGCTTGAGGGCGGGAGGAACTAACAATGAGCAGTTCTTC
.	TRBD1	TRBV16	17	TRBJ1-1	CASSQSSRQGAGSEAFF	TGTGCCAGCAGCCAATCGAGCCGGCAGGGGGCTGGCTCTGAAGCTTTCTTT